The 20 T cell receptor beta chains below all came from one sample that was sequenced in a study of blood T cell repertoires in COVID-19. Sequenced by immunoSEQ multiplex PCR; TCRdb stores in-frame clones only, minus some. The sample has a few hundred thousand clones, approximately 83% seen once. The sample comprised PBMCs or T cells enriched from blood (not recorded which). Every receptor here comes from a woman aged 55-75 years who had recovered from COVID-19.

This clone was observed a single time. The CDR3 DNA is TGTGCCAGCAGCTTATCAGGGCGGGGAAACTATGGCTACACCTTC. Residues: CASSLSGRGNYGYTF. The chain is built from TRBV7-9 and TRBJ1-2; a possible D gene is TRBD1 (5 bases). CDR1 SEHNR and CDR2 FQNEAQ come from the germline V gene (reference sequence). V lost 2 bases and J 2 bases, leaving 12 bases between the germline ends. This CDR3 is 15 amino acids long.

The chain carries TRBV7-2 and TRBJ2-3, with TRBD2 matching 10 bases. The CDR3 is made up of 16 amino acids. Trimming cost V 5 bases and J 2 bases; bases outside gene matches: 7. From germline, CDR1 is SGHTA and CDR2 FQGNSA. The CDR3 region is CASSNLAGAFTDTQYF. For the CDR3, the DNA is TGTGCCAGCAGCAACCTAGCGGGGGCTTTCACAGATACGCAGTATTTT.

The gene calls are TRBV9 and TRBJ2-5; D remains ambiguous. The germline gives CDR1 SGDLS, CDR2 YYNGEE. This CDR3 has 13 amino acids. The germline V and J ends were trimmed by 4 bases and 5 bases, with 12 bases remaining between them. The CDR3 DNA reads as TGTGCCAGCAGCCAAGCGCTCCTCGAGACCCAGTACTTC. This encodes CASSQALLETQYF.

The rearrangement joins TRBV2 to TRBJ1-1; no firm D call. Germline lookup yields CDR1 SNHLY and CDR2 FYNNEI. This CDR3 region has 14 residues. The V end was cut by 7 bases, the J end by 1 base, with 13 bases between. The CDR3 sequence is CASNDGEGNTEAFF. The CDR3 nucleotides read TGTGCCAGCAATGACGGAGAGGGGAACACTGAAGCTTTCTTT.

J is TRBJ2-6 and V is TRBV12-3 or TRBV12-4; D ambiguous. The V gene lost 8 bases and the J gene lost 0 bases, with 5 bases spanning the gap. CDR3 length: 13 amino acids. CDR3 nucleotides: TGTGCCAGCCGAGACTCTGGGGCCAACGTCCTGACTTTC. It translates to CASRDSGANVLTF.

The rearrangement joins TRBV19 to TRBJ2-7; D is uncertain. Between the trimmed V and J ends, which lost 2 bases and 2 bases, there was a span of 13 bases. CDR3 length: 15 residues. Germline CDR1 and CDR2: LNHDA and SQIVND (reference sequence). CDR3 loop: CASSISGNGAYEQYF. The DNA for the CDR3 is TGTGCCAGTAGTATATCCGGTAACGGAGCCTACGAGCAGTACTTC.

This chain connects TRBV19 to TRBJ1-5; tentatively, D is TRBD1 (5 bases). This CDR3 spans 17 amino acids. The V and J ends lost 2 bases and 0 bases respectively, with 14 bases between them. Germline V CDR1 and CDR2: LNHDA, SQIVND (reference sequence). The DNA for the CDR3 is TGTGCCAGTAGTATACGGGGGACGGATTATAGCAATCAGCCCCAGCATTTT. Protein: CASSIRGTDYSNQPQHF.

The chain couples TRBV5-1 to TRBJ2-2; D gene unclear. CDR1 is SGHRS and CDR2 is YFSETQ in the germline V gene. V gave up 8 bases and J gave up 5 bases, with 4 bases separating them. The CDR3 runs to 10 residues. In DNA form, the CDR3 reads TGCGCCAGTCAGACCGGGGAGCTGTTTTTT. Its protein is CASQTGELFF.

This chain uses TRBV19 with TRBJ1-1, with TRBD1 matching 9 bases. The CDR3 covers 17 residues. Germline-derived CDR1 and CDR2 are LNHDA and SQIVND (reference sequence). This CDR3 is CASRRTGELGMNTEAFF. The CDR3, as DNA: TGTGCGAGTCGAAGGACAGGGGAGCTGGGAATGAACACTGAAGCTTTCTTT.

This clone was picked up one time. The gene calls are TRBV5-6 and TRBJ2-7, with TRBD2 identical over 9 bases. Germline CDR1 reads SGHDT; CDR2 reads YYEEEE. The CDR3 is 14 residues long. Trimming removed 0 bases from V and 12 bases from J; junction bases left unmatched: 10. The CDR3: CASSLGGGRDRLYF. The CDR3 nucleotides are TGTGCCAGCAGCTTGGGCGGCGGGAGGGACCGTCTGTACTTC.

The V call is TRBV12-3 or TRBV12-4, the J call TRBJ2-1; no clear D. There are 11 residues in the CDR3. Between the trimmed V and J ends, which lost 6 bases and 5 bases, there was a span of 5 bases. CDR3 sequence: CASRRNNEQFF. The CDR3 nucleotides are TGTGCCAGCAGGCGGAACAATGAGCAGTTCTTC.

This sequence joins TRBV19 and TRBJ1-2; D is unresolved. V lost 4 bases, J lost 10 bases, and 19 bases lay in between. This CDR3 has 14 amino acids. From germline, CDR1 is LNHDA and CDR2 SQIVND (reference sequence). CDR3 loop: CASSSRDAAGVYTF. CDR3 in DNA: TGTGCCAGTAGTAGCCGGGATGCCGCTGGGGTCTACACCTTC.

This chain connects TRBV20-1 to TRBJ2-2, with D unclear. V shed 3 bases and J shed 1 base, with 6 bases lying between them. Germline V lookup: CDR1 DFQATT, CDR2 SNEGSKA (reference sequence). CDR3 length: 13 amino acids. DNA for the CDR3: TGCAGTGCTAGTCTCGGGAACACCGGGGAGCTGTTTTTT. Amino acids: CSASLGNTGELFF.

Only a few counts were recorded for this clone. The chain is built from TRBV5-5 and TRBJ2-3, with 13 bases identical to TRBD2. The CDR3 is made up of 15 amino acids. Germline values: CDR1 SGHKS, CDR2 YYEKEE (reference sequence). V gave up 4 bases and J gave up 3 bases; unmatched junction bases: 2. CDR3 bases: TGTGCCAGCAGCCGACTAGCGGGAGGAACAGATACGCAGTATTTT. Amino acid sequence: CASSRLAGGTDTQYF. Based on the CDR3 plus reference TRBV5-5 and TRBJ2-3, the full variable domain is DAGVTQSPTHLIKTRGQQVTLRCSPISGHKSVSWYQQVLGQGPQFIFQYYEKEERGRGNFPDRFSARQFPNYSSELNVNALLLGDSALYLCASSRLAGGTDTQYFGPGTRLTVL.

This clone was seen a handful of times. This chain uses TRBV4-2 with TRBJ1-3; D might be TRBD1 (5 bases). The CDR3 consists of 15 residues. Germline CDR1 reads LGHNA; CDR2 reads YNFKEQ. With 4 bases removed from V and 0 bases from J, the gap between germline ends came to 10 bases. Written as DNA, the CDR3 is TGTGCCAGCAGCCCGCAGGGTCTCTCTGGAAACACCATATATTTT. It is translated as CASSPQGLSGNTIYF.

The V gene is TRBV24-1, the J gene TRBJ2-1; 9 nucleotides agree with TRBD1. This CDR3 contains 15 residues. V shed 7 bases and J 4 bases; nucleotides not matched to a gene: 7. Germline CDR1 KGHDR, CDR2 SFDVKD. Here the CDR3 reads CATSPGTGLYNEQFF. In DNA, the CDR3 is TGTGCCACCAGCCCTGGGACAGGGCTATACAATGAGCAGTTCTTC.

Remarks on this clone: This sample also contains other DNA sequences that code for the same CDR3. This chain links TRBV9 with TRBJ2-1, with 8 bases aligning to TRBD1. Trimming at V came to 0 bases and at J to 9 bases, leaving 2 bases not matched to a gene. CDR3 size: 13 residues. Germline V lookup: CDR1 SGDLS, CDR2 YYNGEE. CDR3 in amino acids: CASSVATGGEQFF. The DNA for the CDR3 is TGTGCCAGCAGCGTAGCTACAGGGGGTGAGCAGTTCTTC.

A few counts support this clone. The chain is built from TRBV7-2 and TRBJ2-5, with TRBD2 matching over 13 bases. The CDR3 spans 16 residues. Germline V gene data show CDR1 as SGHTA and CDR2 as FQGNSA. The V segment lost 4 bases and the J segment 5 bases; nucleotides outside the gene matches: 7. CDR3 residues: CASSSRTSGGMETQYF. In DNA form, the CDR3 reads TGTGCCAGCAGCTCACGGACTAGCGGGGGCATGGAGACCCAGTACTTC.

As to this clone: A read error may produce the germline difference seen at one junction end. The V call is TRBV29-1, the J call TRBJ1-1; TRBD1 matches 9 bases. CDR3 length: 12 amino acids. Germline CDR1 SQVTM, CDR2 ANQGSEA. The DNA for the CDR3 is TGCAGCTTTGACAGGGGGGACCGCGGAGCTTTCTTT. Encoded protein: CSFDRGDRGAFF.

J is TRBJ1-5 and V is TRBV15, with D unclear. V dropped 0 bases and J dropped 1 base, with 7 bases sitting between them. In germline, CDR1 is LNHNV, CDR2 YYDKDF (reference sequence). The CDR3 extends over 15 amino acids. The CDR3 DNA reads TGTGCCACCAGCAGAGATACGGGGAGCAATCAGCCCCAGCATTTT. Translated, it gives CATSRDTGSNQPQHF.